This T cell receptor beta chain was sequenced for a study of cytomegalovirus exposure and HLA in healthy donors. The germline V gene has CDR1 SEHNR and CDR2 FQNEAQ (reference sequence). The CDR3 spans 18 residues. The V end lost 2 bases, the J end lost 2 bases, and 19 bases lay between the germline ends. On this clone itself: What it binds is not known.

This PCR relied on a set of 60 Vbeta primers and 13 Jbeta primers. Profiled with immunoSEQ multiplex PCR; TCRdb holds only in-frame clones, not every one. The sample has about 100,000 clones, roughly 70% seen once; the top ten hold 8% to 13%. Study findings and constraints: Overall, some 160 TCR beta chains were annotated as cytomegalovirus-associated.

This clonotype was obtained from a man in his forties or fifties in good health and CMV-seronegative. The rearrangement uses TRBV7-9 and TRBJ1-5, with a weak D call TRBD1 (6 bases). The sample taken for sequencing was PBMCs. For the CDR3, the DNA is TGTGCCAGCAGCTTATCATATCGGGGGGCGAGCGGCAATCAGCCCCAGCATTTT. Amino acids: CASSLSYRGASGNQPQHF.